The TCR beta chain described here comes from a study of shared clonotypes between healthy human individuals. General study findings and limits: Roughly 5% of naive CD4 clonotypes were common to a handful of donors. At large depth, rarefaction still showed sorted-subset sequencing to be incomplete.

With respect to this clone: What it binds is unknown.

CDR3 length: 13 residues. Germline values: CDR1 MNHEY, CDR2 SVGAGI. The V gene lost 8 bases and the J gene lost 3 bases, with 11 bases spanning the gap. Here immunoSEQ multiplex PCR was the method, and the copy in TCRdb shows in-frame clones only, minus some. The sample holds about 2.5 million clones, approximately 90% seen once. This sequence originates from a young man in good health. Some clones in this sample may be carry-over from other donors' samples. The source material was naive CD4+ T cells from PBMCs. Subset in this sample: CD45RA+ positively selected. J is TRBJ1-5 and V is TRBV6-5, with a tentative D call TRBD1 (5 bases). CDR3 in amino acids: CASGRQPNQPQHF. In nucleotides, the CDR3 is TGTGCCAGCGGTCGACAGCCCAATCAGCCCCAGCATTTT.